This TCR beta chain appears in the sequencing data of a study of OX40 agonist ivuxolimab in advanced cancers. Study-wide points: Researchers did not determine the expanded peripheral T cells' antigen specificity.

This clone showed up just a few times. Its antigen is unknown. The assay was immunoSEQ multiplex PCR, and TCRdb's table has in-frame clones only and misses some. This sample carries under 50,000 clones, roughly 85% of them seen once, and the ten largest clones take approximately 3.2%. The germline CDR1 and CDR2 sequences are SGHVS and FQNEAQ. With 1 base removed from V and 2 bases from J, the gap between germline ends came to 11 bases. This CDR3 has 15 amino acids. No patient had autoimmune disease or received systemic immunosuppression. This TCR derives from an adult with an advanced solid tumor such as melanoma, head and neck, liver or kidney cancer. The genes are TRBV7-8 and TRBJ1-2, with a tentative D call TRBD1 (6 bases). The sequenced sample was CD4+ or CD8+ T cells sorted from blood, obtained in a trial of the OX40 agonist ivuxolimab. In DNA form, the CDR3 reads TGTGCCAGCAGCTTAGGAGTAGGGGGGAACTATGGCTACACCTTC. Its protein product is CASSLGVGGNYGYTF.